This is a list of T cell receptor beta chains from one sample in a study of vaccination and CD4 T cells after COVID-19. No cognate antigen is known for these TCRs. TCRdb fed the PCR reads into MiXCR, producing one record per CDR3 protein. The table includes fewer than 15,000 distinct CDR3 sequences, approximately 29% detected once. The sample was cultured CD4+ T cells from blood. The receptor source for this set is a human donor with COVID-19. Both conserved end residues are part of each CDR3.

J gene	V gene	CDR3 protein
TRBJ2-7	TRBV7-3	CASSPGQGQDHEQYF
TRBJ1-2	TRBV11-2	CASSSVRGRDYGYTF
TRBJ1-4	TRBV18	CASSPFDQGGNEKLFF
TRBJ2-1	TRBV9	CASSDKQGVPYNEQFF
TRBJ1-5	TRBV20-1	CSARDFYRGFGSNQPQHF
TRBJ2-3	TRBV30	CAWSFRTTSTDTQYF
TRBJ1-6	TRBV28	CASRERYNSPLHF
TRBJ1-1	TRBV6-1	CASRRGDQTTEAFF
TRBJ2-1	TRBV20-1	CSAYSGGPLEQFF
TRBJ2-1	TRBV20-1	CSASSGTGDNEQFF
TRBJ1-1	TRBV6-5	CASSYSGGRNTEAFF
TRBJ2-2	TRBV6-1	CASSKQGEAGELFF
TRBJ2-2	TRBV9	CASSTQGFGTGELFF
TRBJ1-5	TRBV6-4	CASHRGQSLSNQPQHF
TRBJ1-2	TRBV12-3/TRBV12-4	CASSGTSDGYTF
TRBJ1-6	TRBV19	CASWPGAGRYNSPLHF
TRBJ2-7	TRBV7-2	CASSFRDRPAEQYF
TRBJ1-2	TRBV5-1	CASSFQSNYGYTF
TRBJ2-1	TRBV2	CASSEHLAANEQFF
TRBJ2-5	TRBV6-1	CATQGGGGARETQYF
TRBJ1-2	TRBV2	CASFTGRSYGYTF
TRBJ1-1	TRBV19	CASSIRVRANTEAFF
TRBJ2-6	TRBV19	CASKDGEKSGANVLTF
TRBJ2-3	TRBV10-2	CASSDGGFPRTAQYF
TRBJ1-2	TRBV30	CAWSHTGGGRYGYTF
TRBJ1-5	TRBV7-9	CASSMGGARNQPQHF
TRBJ1-5	TRBV9	CASSPNGQVNQPQHF
TRBJ1-2	TRBV20-1	CSAPGAANYGYTF
TRBJ1-4	TRBV10-1	CASSGGRRNEKLFF
TRBJ2-5	TRBV2	CASSEGLAQETQYF
TRBJ2-2	TRBV19	CASSATANTGELFF
TRBJ2-2	TRBV27	CASSPGWGNTGELFF
TRBJ2-3	TRBV6-1	CASSRSGGGHGDTQYF
TRBJ2-6	TRBV6-5	CASSYYPDSRYSGANVLTF
TRBJ2-4	TRBV6-1	CASRLNSGKLAKNIQYF
TRBJ2-7	TRBV6-1	CASSLQEYEQYF
TRBJ2-7	TRBV6-1	CASKPTGRNEQYF
TRBJ1-2	TRBV7-2	CASSLGQGGYGYTF
TRBJ2-7	TRBV11-2	CASSLERTPRTGVNEQYF
TRBJ1-4	TRBV6-1	CASMAGASEKLFF
TRBJ1-6	TRBV7-9	CASSSGAGGYNSPLHF
TRBJ2-7	TRBV6-5	CASSYFRQGYEQYF
TRBJ1-1	TRBV7-9	CASSFGMNTEAFF
TRBJ2-7	TRBV25-1	CASSTPDVYEQYF
TRBJ1-6	TRBV12-3/TRBV12-4	CASSNQGGAYNSPLHF
TRBJ2-2	TRBV2	CASSETRVAGGAAGELFF
TRBJ1-1	TRBV20-1	CSARVTGGYTEAFF
TRBJ1-2	TRBV20-1	CSASSTGANYGYTF
TRBJ1-1	TRBV6-1	CASSRVVNTEAFF
TRBJ2-1	TRBV19	CASSRPRDRGSNEQFF
TRBJ1-2	TRBV30	CAWSPDRVGYTF
TRBJ2-3	TRBV7-9	CASSWTDTQYF
TRBJ1-1	TRBV6-5	CASSYEKGKNTEAFF
TRBJ1-6	TRBV2	CASSPGVSYNSPLHF
TRBJ2-5	TRBV2	CASSATRTGGLETQYF